This passage covers 5 T cell receptor beta chains from one sample sequenced in a study of shared clonotypes between healthy human individuals. Method: immunoSEQ multiplex PCR; TCRdb's copy keeps in-frame clones and lacks some. Of 400,000 to 500,000 clones in the sample, roughly 85% were seen once. The source material was PBMCs. The receptors were sampled from a woman aged 40 to 50 in good health. Some clones in this sample may be carry-over from other donors' samples.

This sequence joins TRBV5-1 and TRBJ2-7, with D maybe TRBD2 (5 bases). Germline-derived CDR1 and CDR2 are SGHRS and YFSETQ. The V end was cut by 4 bases, the J end by 0 bases, with 8 bases between. The CDR3 is made up of 13 amino acids. CDR3 DNA sequence: TGCGCCAGCAGCAGTGGACTCTCCTACGAGCAGTACTTC. Its translation is CASSSGLSYEQYF.

This chain connects TRBV7-9 to TRBJ1-1; D is ambiguous. The V gene's germline CDR1 is SEHNR and CDR2 FQNEAQ (reference sequence). V was shortened by 5 bases and J by 0 bases, with 7 bases between the two germline ends. The CDR3 extends over 13 amino acids. CDR3 nucleotides: TGTGCCAGCAGCAGAACAGTGAACACTGAAGCTTTCTTT. It yields the protein CASSRTVNTEAFF.

This clone occurred many times. The DNA is omitted, as the CDR3 cannot be located on it reliably, and the CDR3 follows TCRdb's listing. The V gene is TRBV9, the J gene TRBJ2-1; the D call in the table, TRBD2, was not verified against the DNA. Germline CDR1 SGDLS, CDR2 YYNGEE. Ends included, the CDR3 has 15 residues. The CDR3 reads CASSVAPGATSKPFF.

This clone was seen once. This sequence joins TRBV27 and TRBJ1-1; D may be TRBD1 (5 bases). Germline V gene sequence: CDR1 MNHEY, CDR2 SMNVEV (reference sequence). The V gene lost 1 base and the J gene lost 5 bases, with 8 bases spanning the gap. The CDR3 has 13 residues. CDR3 in DNA: TGTGCCAGCAGTTTATACGGGGGGACTGAAGCTTTCTTT. Translation: CASSLYGGTEAFF.

Turning to this clone: This clone may be a read error of a much larger clone one base away. The chain joins TRBV18 to TRBJ1-5, with TRBD1 as a possible D gene (6 bases). The ends were cut back, 4 bases at V and 11 bases at J, with 18 bases in the middle. CDR1 KGHSH and CDR2 LQKENI come from the germline V gene. There are 14 residues in the CDR3. The CDR3 coding sequence is TGTGCCAGCTCACTACAGGACAGCCATCCGGCCCAGCATTTT. The encoded protein is CASSLQDSHPAQHF. The full variable domain, rest sourced from reference TRBV18 and TRBJ1-5, is NAGVMQNPRHLVRRRGQEARLRCSPMKGHSHVYWYRQLPEEGLKFMVYLQKENIIDESGMPKERFSAEFPKEGPSILRIQQVVRGDSAAYFCASSLQDSHPAQHFGDGTRLSIL.